A selection of T cell receptor beta chains follows, all from one sample in a study of blood T cell repertoires in COVID-19. The protocol was immunoSEQ multiplex PCR, while the TCRdb copy is restricted to in-frame clones and leaves out a portion. The data show 200,000 to 250,000 clones, roughly 80% seen once. The source material was peripheral blood. Source of these receptors: a woman in her 70s with COVID-19, enrolled during active disease. CDR3s include the opening cysteine and the closing phenylalanine or tryptophan. D genes are given only for firm matches. For some rows the clone size is stated as once, few or many, or as a class when expanded; others skip it.

CASSYPGRSYEQYF	TGTGCCAGCAGTTACCCTGGGAGATCCTACGAGCAGTACTTC	-	TRBV6-2/TRBV6-3	TRBJ2-7	-
CASSDSSRQETQYF	TGTGCCAGCAGTGACTCGTCCCGCCAAGAGACCCAGTACTTC	-	TRBV28	TRBJ2-5	-
CASSSSTDTQYF	TGCGCCAGCAGCTCCTCCACAGATACGCAGTATTTT	-	TRBV5-1	TRBJ2-3	-
CASSPQSAGNTIYF	TGTGCCAGCAGTCCTCAGAGCGCTGGAAACACCATATATTTT	-	TRBV6-5	TRBJ1-3	-
CAISESKGLRETQYF	TGTGCCATCAGTGAGTCGAAGGGGCTGCGTGAGACCCAGTACTTC	-	TRBV10-3	TRBJ2-5	-
CASSETRQSSGNTIYF	TGTGCCAGCAGTGAAACGCGGCAGAGCTCTGGAAACACCATATATTTT	-	TRBV2	TRBJ1-3	-
CASSTFPRIGGGIDGYTF	TGTGCCAGTAGTACGTTCCCCCGGATAGGGGGCGGCATTGATGGCTACACCTTC	TRBD1	TRBV19	TRBJ1-2	few
CASSLPGTSWGTDTQYF	TGCGCCAGCAGCTTACCCGGGACTAGCTGGGGCACAGATACGCAGTATTTT	TRBD2	TRBV5-1	TRBJ2-3	-
CASSFGGNLRGQYF	TGTGCCAGCAGCTTTGGCGGGAACCTTCGGGGGCAGTACTTC	-	TRBV5-8	TRBJ2-7	-
CASSPGGLRNQPQHF	TGTGCCAGCAGCCCAGGGGGCTTAAGGAATCAGCCCCAGCATTTT	TRBD1	TRBV2	TRBJ1-5	-
CASSQGQLYNSPLHF	TGTGCCAGCTCCCAGGGACAGCTCTATAATTCACCCCTCCACTTT	TRBD1	TRBV18	TRBJ1-6	few
CASSLAGGPTQYF	TGTGCCAGCAGCTTAGCGGGAGGGCCGACCCAGTACTTC	TRBD2	TRBV7-9	TRBJ2-5	-
CASSSNILGGGQGARGTEAFF	TGTGCCAGCAGTTCAAATATTTTGGGGGGCGGACAGGGGGCGCGTGGCACTGAAGCTTTCTTT	TRBD1	TRBV28	TRBJ1-1	-
CASSSGAGATIRPYEQYF	TGTGCCAGCAGTTCTGGTGCGGGAGCCACTATCCGACCCTACGAGCAGTACTTC	TRBD2	TRBV6-2/TRBV6-3	TRBJ2-7	-
CASSLRAYEQYF	TGTGCCAGCAGCCTGCGAGCCTACGAGCAGTACTTC	-	TRBV5-5	TRBJ2-7	-
CATSDPGKGGAGNEQFF	TGTGCCACCAGTGATCCTGGGAAAGGGGGCGCAGGTAATGAGCAGTTCTTC	TRBD1	TRBV24-1	TRBJ2-1	-
CASSPPGTQETQYF	TGTGCCAGCAGCCCCCCCGGGACTCAAGAGACCCAGTACTTC	-	TRBV7-7	TRBJ2-5	-
CASSRRYGNTGELFF	TGTGCCAGCAGCCGGCGGTACGGGAACACCGGGGAGCTGTTTTTT	-	TRBV7-6	TRBJ2-2	-
CASSMGLAGTGELFF	TGTGCCAGCAGCATGGGACTAGCGGGAACCGGGGAGCTGTTTTTT	TRBD2	TRBV7-7	TRBJ2-2	-
CSVVGLAENQETQYF	TGCAGCGTTGTAGGACTAGCGGAGAACCAAGAGACCCAGTACTTC	TRBD2	TRBV29-1	TRBJ2-5	-
CSAPSAGGGFF	TGCAGTGCTCCTAGCGCGGGGGGCGGTTTCTTT	-	TRBV20-1	TRBJ1-1	-
CASSYSLSGREADTQYF	TGTGCCAGCAGTTACTCCTTAAGCGGGAGGGAGGCAGATACGCAGTATTTT	TRBD2	TRBV6-2/TRBV6-3	TRBJ2-3	-
CASSIDTGQGFHGANVLTF	TGTGCCAGTAGTATAGATACAGGACAGGGGTTTCATGGGGCCAACGTCCTGACTTTC	TRBD1	TRBV19	TRBJ2-6	-
CATSRIASSSYNEQFF	TGTGCCACCAGCAGAATAGCGTCGAGCTCCTACAATGAGCAGTTCTTC	-	TRBV15	TRBJ2-1	-
CATSDSTSGLYNEQFF	TGTGCCACCAGTGATTCTACTAGCGGGCTCTACAATGAGCAGTTCTTC	TRBD2	TRBV24-1	TRBJ2-1	-
CASSKRNRENIQYF	TGTGCCAGCAGCAAGAGGAACAGGGAAAACATTCAGTACTTC	-	TRBV7-2	TRBJ2-4	few
CSASGTSGSRAYNEQFF	TGCAGTGCTAGTGGGACTAGCGGGAGCCGCGCCTACAATGAGCAGTTCTTC	TRBD2	TRBV20-1	TRBJ2-1	-
CASSLYGVNEQYF	TGTGCCAGCAGCTTATACGGGGTTAACGAGCAGTACTTC	-	TRBV7-9	TRBJ2-7	-
CATSDPPRGSYGYTF	TGTGCCACCAGTGATCCGCCGCGGGGCAGCTATGGCTACACCTTC	-	TRBV24-1	TRBJ1-2	-
CASRSSGQHNSPLHF	TGCGCCAGCAGGTCTTCGGGACAGCATAATTCACCCCTCCACTTT	TRBD1	TRBV5-1	TRBJ1-6	few
CAWNGQGGEKLFF	TGTGCCTGGAACGGACAGGGCGGTGAAAAACTGTTTTTT	TRBD1	TRBV30	TRBJ1-4	once
CASSLTGGSQETQYF	TGTGCCAGCAGCTTAACGGGAGGGTCCCAAGAGACCCAGTACTTC	TRBD2	TRBV5-6	TRBJ2-5	-
CASSPLWELSYEQYF	TGTGCCAGCAGTCCTTTGTGGGAGCTCTCCTACGAGCAGTACTTC	-	TRBV27	TRBJ2-7	-
CASSRRTGGSGTYEQYF	TGTGCCAGTAGTAGGAGGACAGGGGGCTCAGGGACCTACGAGCAGTACTTC	TRBD1	TRBV19	TRBJ2-7	-
CASSPAGSKNIQYF	TGTGCCAGCAGCCCCGCGGGGTCCAAAAACATTCAGTACTTC	-	TRBV28	TRBJ2-4	-
CASSLEEGLAGVRQTQYF	TGTGCCAGCAGCTTAGAAGAAGGACTAGCGGGAGTCAGGCAGACCCAGTACTTC	TRBD2	TRBV7-9	TRBJ2-5	once
CASSVDQTGAQYF	TGTGCCAGCTCCGTGGACCAGACGGGGGCCCAGTACTTC	-	TRBV18	TRBJ2-5	-
CASRQGSNQPQHF	TGTGCCAGCAGGCAGGGTAGCAATCAGCCCCAGCATTTT	-	TRBV12-3/TRBV12-4	TRBJ1-5	few
CASSQTGWELFF	TGTGCCAGCAGCCAAACAGGTTGGGAACTGTTTTTT	-	TRBV12-3/TRBV12-4	TRBJ1-4	-
CASSLGLAGYYNEQFF	TGCGCCAGCAGCTTGGGACTAGCGGGGTACTACAATGAGCAGTTCTTC	TRBD2	TRBV5-1	TRBJ2-1	-
CASSVAMTGGLNTEAFF	TGTGCCAGCAGCGTCGCTATGACAGGGGGGTTGAACACTGAAGCTTTCTTT	TRBD1	TRBV25-1	TRBJ1-1	-
CASSDSAGNQPQHF	TGTGCCAGCAGTGATTCGGCGGGGAATCAGCCCCAGCATTTT	-	TRBV2	TRBJ1-5	-
CASSLMAGRNTEAFF	TGTGCCAGCAGTTTAATGGCAGGGCGGAACACTGAAGCTTTCTTT	-	TRBV27	TRBJ1-1	-
CASSSLAGPTYEQYF	TGCGCCAGCAGCTCGCTAGCGGGGCCCACCTACGAGCAGTACTTC	TRBD2	TRBV5-1	TRBJ2-7	-
CASSQDRLARAYNEQFF	TGCGCCAGCAGCCAAGATCGTCTAGCGAGAGCCTACAATGAGCAGTTCTTC	-	TRBV4-1	TRBJ2-1	-
CASSPTSGRAGEQFF	TGTGCCAGCAGCCCCACTAGCGGGAGGGCCGGTGAGCAGTTCTTC	TRBD2	TRBV6-2/TRBV6-3	TRBJ2-1	-
CASSRSRDTEAFF	TGCGCCAGCAGCCGTTCGAGGGATACTGAAGCTTTCTTT	-	TRBV4-3	TRBJ1-1	-
CASSLATGYGSPLHF	TGCGCCAGCAGCTTGGCTACAGGGTATGGATCACCCCTCCACTTT	-	TRBV5-1	TRBJ1-6	once